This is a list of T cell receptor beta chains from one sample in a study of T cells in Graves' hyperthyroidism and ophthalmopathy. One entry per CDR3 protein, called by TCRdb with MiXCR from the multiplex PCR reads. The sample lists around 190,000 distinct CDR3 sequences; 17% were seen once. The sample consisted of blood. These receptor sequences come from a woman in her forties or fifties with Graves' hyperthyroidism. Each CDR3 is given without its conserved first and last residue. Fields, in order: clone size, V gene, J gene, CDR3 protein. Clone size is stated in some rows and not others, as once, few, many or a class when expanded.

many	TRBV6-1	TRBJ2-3	ASSATSGPDTQY
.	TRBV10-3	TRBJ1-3	AISESGGTGNTIY
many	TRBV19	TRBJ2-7	ASSIPGGGEQY
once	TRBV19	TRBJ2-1	ASTIRTYNEQF
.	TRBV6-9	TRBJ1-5	ASSYSTAGGDQPQH
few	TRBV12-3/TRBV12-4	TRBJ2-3	ASFVSGTPAGTQY
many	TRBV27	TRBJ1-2	ASRPGTGPYGYT
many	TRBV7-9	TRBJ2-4	AVRGVAKNIQY
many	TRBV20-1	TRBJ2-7	SAVTPTGGEEQY
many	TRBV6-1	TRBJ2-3	ASSPAWATDTQY
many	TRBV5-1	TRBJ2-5	ASSLAGVEVETQY
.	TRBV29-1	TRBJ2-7	SVVGQSYEQY
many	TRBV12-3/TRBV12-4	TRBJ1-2	ASATFTGYGYT
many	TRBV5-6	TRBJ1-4	ASSFALSNEKLF
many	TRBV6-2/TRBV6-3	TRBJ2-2	ASRASGTGNTGELF
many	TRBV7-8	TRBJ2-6	ASSRRGQSSNSGANVLT
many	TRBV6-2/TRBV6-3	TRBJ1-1	ASSSMTGLTEAF
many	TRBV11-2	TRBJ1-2	ASSFSGIYGYT
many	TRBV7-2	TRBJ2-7	ASSLGAGVDEQY
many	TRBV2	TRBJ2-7	ASSQNSYEQY
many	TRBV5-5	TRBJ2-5	ASSLGLAGSETQY
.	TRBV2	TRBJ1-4	ASITGTSGEKLF
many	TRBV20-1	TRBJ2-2	SARPPSTGELF
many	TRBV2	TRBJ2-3	ASRKLAGDDSDTQY
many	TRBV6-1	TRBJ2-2	ASFSQESGELF
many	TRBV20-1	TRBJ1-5	SARDTASNQPQH
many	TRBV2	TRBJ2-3	ASSEGPEPDTQY
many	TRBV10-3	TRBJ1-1	AIRGDRGQGEAF
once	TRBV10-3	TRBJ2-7	AISEGRKGQVRTYEQY